The 26 T cell receptor beta chains listed next were all sequenced from one sample in a study of technical replicates of blood from four donors. Sequencing used immunoSEQ multiplex PCR; TCRdb keeps in-frame clones, though not all of them. The profile covers 70,000 to 80,000 clones, with 91% appearing a single time and roughly 0.4% taken by the ten largest. The specimen was T cells isolated from PBMCs. The receptors shown here come from a human donor in good health. Some clones in this sample may be carry-over from other donors' samples.

This sequence joins TRBV11-2 and TRBJ1-3; D ambiguous. This CDR3 comprises 15 residues. Looked up from germline, CDR1 is SGHAT and CDR2 is FQNNGV. The V end lost 4 bases, the J end lost 8 bases, and 18 bases lay between the germline ends. The CDR3 nucleotides are TGTGCCAGCAGCTCGAGCCCGACCGGCGGATACACCATATATTTT. As protein: CASSSSPTGGYTIYF.

This CDR3 is CASSFGGTSYEQYF. DNA for the CDR3: TGTGCCAGCAGTTTTGGCGGAACCTCCTACGAGCAGTACTTC. V is TRBV27 and J is TRBJ2-7; unclear D gene. Trimming shortened V by 3 bases and J by 0 bases, and 9 bases separated the two germline ends. Germline lookup yields CDR1 MNHEY and CDR2 SMNVEV (reference sequence). The CDR3 has 14 amino acids.

The gene calls are TRBV27 and TRBJ2-3, with D maybe TRBD2 (5 bases). The CDR3 runs to 14 residues. The V and J ends lost 4 bases and 8 bases respectively, with 16 bases between them. The V gene's germline CDR1 is MNHEY and CDR2 SMNVEV (reference sequence). Written as DNA, the CDR3 is TGTGCCAGCAGTTCCCACAATGAACTAGTTACGCAGTATTTT. Protein sequence: CASSSHNELVTQYF.

This chain links TRBV7-8 with TRBJ2-5; 10 nucleotides match TRBD1. Germline V lookup: CDR1 SGHVS, CDR2 FQNEAQ. V was pared by 5 bases and J by 5 bases, with 5 bases of the junction left unmatched. There are 14 residues in the CDR3. The CDR3 reads CASSPRTGGETQYF. The CDR3 bases are TGTGCCAGCAGCCCTAGGACAGGGGGGGAGACCCAGTACTTC.

In nucleotides, the CDR3 is TGTGCCAGCAGCGGGTACCCCAGGGGCCTTAACTCCTACGAGCAGTACTTC. Amino acid sequence: CASSGYPRGLNSYEQYF. The gene calls are TRBV7-9 and TRBJ2-7; the D gene is possibly TRBD1 (6 bases). There are 17 residues in the CDR3. In germline, CDR1 is SEHNR, CDR2 FQNEAQ (reference sequence). Between the trimmed V and J ends, which lost 5 bases and 0 bases, there was a span of 20 bases.

The chain carries TRBV5-1 and TRBJ2-3; D remains unclear. The CDR3 is made up of 15 amino acids. Trimming stripped 5 bases from V and 3 bases from J, with 16 bases between. CDR1 is SGHRS, CDR2 YFSETQ, per germline. CDR3 bases: TGCGCCAGCAGAAGGTCGGAGCGTGGGACAGATACGCAGTATTTT. Amino acid sequence: CASRRSERGTDTQYF. Based on the CDR3 plus reference TRBV5-1 and TRBJ2-3, the full variable domain is KAGVTQTPRYLIKTRGQQVTLSCSPISGHRSVSWYQQTPGQGLQFLFEYFSETQRNKGNFPGRFSGRQFSNSRSEMNVSTLELGDSALYLCASRRSERGTDTQYFGPGTRLTVL.

The chain employs TRBV2 and TRBJ2-3, with 9 bases fitting TRBD2. Germline V gene lookup returns CDR1 SNHLY and CDR2 FYNNEI. CDR3 length: 15 amino acids. V shed 3 bases, J shed 5 bases, and the junction held 6 bases outside the gene matches. CDR3 residues: CASSDGGRAGDTQYF. The CDR3 DNA follows: TGTGCCAGCAGTGATGGCGGGAGGGCAGGAGATACGCAGTATTTT.

The table lists this clone with a count of one. This chain joins TRBV4-1 and TRBJ2-7, with 8 bases fitting TRBD2. The CDR3 contains 15 residues. Germline V gene sequence: CDR1 MGHRA, CDR2 YSYEKL. J gave up 2 bases and V 1 base, and 4 bases lay outside the gene matches. The CDR3 is CASSQAGGNTYEQYF. The CDR3 coding sequence is TGCGCCAGCAGCCAAGCGGGGGGGAATACCTACGAGCAGTACTTC.

The CDR3 protein is CASSQVERYGYTF. The CDR3 DNA reads as TGCGCCAGCAGCCAAGTGGAGCGCTATGGCTACACCTTC. V and J are TRBV4-1 and TRBJ1-2; D is uncertain. Deletions cut 1 base from V and 4 bases from J, with 7 bases between. This CDR3 spans 13 amino acids. Germline lookup yields CDR1 MGHRA and CDR2 YSYEKL.

The rearrangement uses TRBV6-5 and TRBJ2-7, with D tentatively TRBD2 (6 bases). Germline CDR1 reads MNHEY; CDR2 reads SVGAGI. This CDR3 is 15 amino acids long. Trimming stripped 5 bases from V and 6 bases from J, with 20 bases between. CDR3 DNA sequence: TGTGCCAGCAGTCATCGTGGGACGAGGAGGGGCGAGCAGTACTTC. Its translation: CASSHRGTRRGEQYF.

This clone was detected a few times. This chain joins TRBV19 and TRBJ2-3; D is unclear. Trimming took 3 bases from V and 1 from J, leaving 11 bases between them. CDR1 LNHDA and CDR2 SQIVND come from the germline V gene (reference sequence). This CDR3 is built from 15 residues. Here the CDR3 DNA reads TGTGCCAGTAGTATGGAGTTTAGGCGCACAGATACGCAGTATTTT. It yields the protein CASSMEFRRTDTQYF.

A few counts support this clone. The chain has TRBV19 and TRBJ1-1; 7 bases fit TRBD1. Germline CDR1 is LNHDA and CDR2 is SQIVND (reference sequence). This CDR3 has 15 amino acids. After removal of 7 bases from V and 1 base from J, the junction contained 9 bases not matched to a gene. In nucleotides, the CDR3 is TGTGCCAGTAAAGCGACAGGGCTTTGGAACACTGAAGCTTTCTTT. Encoded protein: CASKATGLWNTEAFF.

The chain employs TRBV19 and TRBJ1-2, with TRBD1 identical over 7 bases. V trimming: 5 bases; J trimming: 6 bases; junction bases outside the gene matches: 9. The germline V gene encodes CDR1 LNHDA and CDR2 SQIVND (reference sequence). The CDR3 loop spans 14 amino acids. DNA for the CDR3: TGTGCCAGTAGTGCTTACAGGGGAACGGATGGCTACACCTTC. Protein sequence: CASSAYRGTDGYTF.

The chain carries TRBV27 and TRBJ2-3; unclear D gene. V was trimmed by 6 bases and J by 6 bases, leaving 16 bases between them. This CDR3 comprises 14 residues. Germline V gives CDR1 MNHEY, CDR2 SMNVEV (reference sequence). CDR3 sequence reads: CASRFTALRDTQYF. CDR3 in DNA: TGTGCCAGCAGGTTTACCGCCCTCAGGGATACGCAGTATTTT.

This chain joins TRBV2 and TRBJ2-3; no clear D. V was clipped by 4 bases and J by 1 base, with 6 bases between them. Germline CDR1 and CDR2: SNHLY and FYNNEI. This CDR3 region has 13 residues. For the CDR3, the DNA is TGTGCCAGCAGTGTACATCGCACAGATACGCAGTATTTT. Protein product: CASSVHRTDTQYF.

V usage is TRBV6-5 and J usage is TRBJ2-5, with 7 bases lining up with TRBD2. Per germline, CDR1 MNHEY and CDR2 SVGAGI. CDR3 length equals 13 residues. J lost 1 base, V lost 6 bases, and 2 bases had no gene match. The CDR3, as DNA: TGTGCCAGCAGACCTAGCGGCCAAGAGACCCAGTACTTC. As protein: CASRPSGQETQYF.

CDR3 nucleotides: TGTGCCAGCAGCATTCGGACTAGCGGGAGGTTAGGAGCCGGGGAGCTGTTTTTT. The encoded protein is CASSIRTSGRLGAGELFF. V usage is TRBV5-4 and J usage is TRBJ2-2; 14 bases agree with TRBD2. The CDR3 contains 18 residues. Germline V lookup: CDR1 SGHNT, CDR2 YYREEE (reference sequence). The V gene end was trimmed by 4 bases and the J gene end by 6 bases; junction bases not matched to a gene: 11.

This chain links TRBV4-2 with TRBJ2-7; the D is unclear. CDR1 and CDR2 (germline): LGHNA, YNFKEQ. The CDR3 covers 15 residues. V lost 7 bases, J lost 3 bases, and 19 bases lay in between. In DNA form, the CDR3 reads TGTGCCAGCAACAAAGCCAAAGGTACAGACTACGAGCAGTACTTC. Translating gives CASNKAKGTDYEQYF.

V is TRBV9 and J is TRBJ1-2; 7 bases are shared with TRBD1. V gave up 4 bases and J gave up 8 bases; unmatched junction bases: 14. The CDR3 length is 15 residues. CDR1 and CDR2 (germline): SGDLS, YYNGEE. CDR3 protein: CASSRRAQGGYGYTF. DNA for the CDR3: TGTGCCAGCAGCCGACGCGCCCAGGGGGGCTACGGCTACACCTTC.

The chain joins TRBV6-5 to TRBJ2-1, with TRBD1 identical over 9 bases. Germline trimming cut 6 bases from V and 4 bases from J; bases unmatched to any gene: 7. Germline lookup yields CDR1 MNHEY and CDR2 SVGAGI. CDR3 length: 15 residues. The DNA of the CDR3 is TGTGCCAGCAGCCACACCGGGACAGGGTACAATGAGCAGTTCTTC. It translates to CASSHTGTGYNEQFF.

The chain links TRBV11-3 to TRBJ1-1; 10 bases line up with TRBD1. In germline, CDR1 is SGHNT, CDR2 YENEEA. The CDR3 loop spans 18 amino acids. J lost 3 bases, V lost 1 base, and 11 bases had no gene match. In nucleotides, the CDR3 is TGTGCCAGCAGCTTAGGGGCAGCCGGGACAGGGGATTACACTGAAGCTTTCTTT. It encodes CASSLGAAGTGDYTEAFF.

J is TRBJ2-2 and V is TRBV28; D may be TRBD1 (5 bases). Between the trimmed V and J ends, which lost 3 bases and 2 bases, there was a span of 13 bases. Germline V gives CDR1 MDHEN, CDR2 SYDVKM. This CDR3 region has 16 residues. The CDR3 DNA follows: TGTGCCAGCAGTTTGGCTAACAGGCCTAACACCGGGGAGCTGTTTTTT. Translated, it gives CASSLANRPNTGELFF.

The rearrangement uses TRBV28 and TRBJ1-2; 7 bases align to TRBD1. CDR1 and CDR2 from the germline V gene are MDHEN and SYDVKM. The CDR3 spans 16 residues. With 0 bases clipped from V and 8 bases from J, the junction kept 12 bases outside the gene matches. The DNA for the CDR3 is TGTGCCAGCAGTTTATGGGGCACCGACAGGGAGCGAGGCTACACCTTC. Residues: CASSLWGTDRERGYTF.

The rearrangement joins TRBV27 to TRBJ1-6; 10 nucleotides line up with TRBD1. Germline values: CDR1 MNHEY, CDR2 SMNVEV (reference sequence). V lost 3 bases and J lost 4; bases outside the gene matches: 9. This CDR3 contains 18 residues. CDR3 sequence (DNA): TGTGCCAGCAGTTTTTCGTCCGGGACAGGGGTTTATAATTCACCCCTCCACTTT. It encodes CASSFSSGTGVYNSPLHF.

The CDR3 DNA is TGTGCCAGCAGCTCGAGGGGGCAAAGTGAGCAGTTCTTC. Amino acids: CASSSRGQSEQFF. The rearrangement links TRBV7-3 to TRBJ2-1; 7 bases agree with TRBD1. In germline, CDR1 is SGHTA, CDR2 FQGTGA. Trimming removed 4 bases from V and 9 bases from J; junction bases left unmatched: 6. The CDR3 is 13 residues long.

The chain joins TRBV4-1 to TRBJ1-1; possibly TRBD1 for D (6 bases). CDR3 length: 15 amino acids. CDR1 MGHRA and CDR2 YSYEKL come from the germline V gene. Deletions cut 0 bases from V and 5 bases from J, with 13 bases between. The CDR3 loop reads CASSQEQGLRTEAFF. In DNA form, the CDR3 reads TGCGCCAGCAGCCAAGAACAGGGCCTAAGGACTGAAGCTTTCTTT.